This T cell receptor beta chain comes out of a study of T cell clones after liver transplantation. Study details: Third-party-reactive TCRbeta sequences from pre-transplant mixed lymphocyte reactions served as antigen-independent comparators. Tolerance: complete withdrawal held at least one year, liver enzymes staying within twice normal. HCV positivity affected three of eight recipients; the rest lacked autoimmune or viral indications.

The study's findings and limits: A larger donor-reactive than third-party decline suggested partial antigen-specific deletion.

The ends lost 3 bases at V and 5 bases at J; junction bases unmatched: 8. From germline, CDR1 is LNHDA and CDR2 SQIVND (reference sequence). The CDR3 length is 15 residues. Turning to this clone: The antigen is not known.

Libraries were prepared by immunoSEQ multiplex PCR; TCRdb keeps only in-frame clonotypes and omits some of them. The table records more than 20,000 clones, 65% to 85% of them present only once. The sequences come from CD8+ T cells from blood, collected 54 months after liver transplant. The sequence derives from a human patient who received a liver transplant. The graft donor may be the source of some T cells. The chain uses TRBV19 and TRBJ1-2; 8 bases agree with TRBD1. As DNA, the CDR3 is TGTGCCAGTAGTATGGACAGGGATTTTTGGTATGGCTACACCTTC. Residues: CASSMDRDFWYGYTF. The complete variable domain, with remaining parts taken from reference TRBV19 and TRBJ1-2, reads DGGITQSPKYLFRKEGQNVTLSCEQNLNHDAMYWYRQDPGQGLRLIYYSQIVNDFQKGDIAEGYSVSREKKESFPLTVTSAQKNPTAFYLCASSMDRDFWYGYTFGSGTRLTVV.